One sample yielded the 30 T cell receptor beta chains listed below, sequenced in a study of CD8+ T cells in alopecia areata. It was cDNA, reverse transcribed from extracted RNA, that served as the sequencing template. Libraries were prepared by immunoSEQ multiplex PCR; TCRdb keeps only in-frame clonotypes and omits some of them. The data show approximately 180,000 clones, around 63% seen once. This sample comprised CD4+ T cells sorted from blood, obtained at week 0. The receptors were gathered from a human donor with alopecia areata.

The chain has TRBV28 and TRBJ1-2, with TRBD1 matching over 8 bases. Germline lookup yields CDR1 MDHEN and CDR2 SYDVKM. Germline trimming cut 5 bases from V and 1 base from J; bases unmatched to any gene: 6. The CDR3 runs to 15 residues. CDR3 DNA: TGTGCCAGCAGTCCGGGACAGGCAATTAACTATGGCTACACCTTC. Residues: CASSPGQAINYGYTF.

The J gene is TRBJ2-1, the V gene TRBV5-6, with no clear D. V lost 4 bases and J lost 6, with 8 bases in between. The CDR3 is 12 amino acids. Germline CDR1 SGHDT, CDR2 YYEEEE. The CDR3 loop is CASSRIPNEQFF. In DNA, the CDR3 is TGTGCCAGCAGCCGTATACCCAATGAGCAGTTCTTC.

The chain is built from TRBV29-1 and TRBJ1-1; D remains ambiguous. The CDR3 spans 10 residues. Trimming took 7 bases from V and 6 from J, leaving 9 bases between them. Germline CDR1 and CDR2: SQVTM and ANQGSEA. The chain's CDR3 is CSAGIAEAFF. The DNA for the CDR3 is TGCAGCGCTGGAATCGCTGAAGCTTTCTTT.

The genes are TRBV29-1 and TRBJ2-3; TRBD2 aligns across 9 bases. The germline gives CDR1 SQVTM, CDR2 ANQGSEA. CDR3 length: 13 amino acids. V trimming: 3 bases; J trimming: 4 bases; junction bases outside the gene matches: 2. The CDR3 spells CSVDLAGSDTQYF. The CDR3 DNA reads TGCAGCGTTGACCTAGCGGGGTCAGATACGCAGTATTTT.

This chain links TRBV7-9 with TRBJ1-2, with D uncertain. V was trimmed by 5 bases and J by 1 base, leaving 11 bases between them. The CDR3 spans 14 residues. CDR1 is SEHNR, CDR2 FQNEAQ, per germline (reference sequence). CDR3 coding DNA: TGTGCCAGCAGCCCCCCGGGCTTTAACTATGGCTACACCTTC. Translation gives CASSPPGFNYGYTF.

The chain recombines TRBV29-1 with TRBJ1-5; no reliable D call. Germline assignment: CDR1 SQVTM and CDR2 ANQGSEA. CDR3 size: 13 residues. Trimming pared 4 bases from V and 4 bases from J, leaving 11 bases between. CDR3 sequence reads: CSVGHGENQPQHF. The CDR3 DNA is TGCAGCGTTGGACACGGAGAGAATCAGCCCCAGCATTTT. The variable domain in full, completed from reference TRBV29-1 and TRBJ1-5, reads SAVISQKPSRDICQRGTSLTIQCQVDSQVTMMFWYRQQPGQSLTLIATANQGSEATYESGFVIDKFPISRPNLTFSTLTVSNMSPEDSSIYLCSVGHGENQPQHFGDGTRLSIL.

The chain has TRBV5-1 and TRBJ1-6, with 8 nucleotides matching TRBD1. Per the germline V gene, CDR1 is SGHRS and CDR2 is YFSETQ. The CDR3 has 17 amino acids. Unmatched junction bases numbered 6, after V lost 1 base and J lost 3 bases. As DNA, the CDR3 is TGCGCCAGCAGCTTGTGGGGACAGGAGTTCTATAATTCACCCCTCCACTTT. Translated: CASSLWGQEFYNSPLHF.

This clone was picked up a small number of times. The CDR3 reads CASSRDRTSNYGYTF. DNA of the CDR3: TGTGCCAGCAGTCGGGACAGAACCTCTAACTATGGCTACACCTTC. The V gene is TRBV2, the J gene TRBJ1-2; 7 nucleotides align to TRBD1. Germline CDR1 and CDR2: SNHLY and FYNNEI. The trim removed 5 bases at V and 0 bases at J, leaving 6 bases unmatched. The CDR3 is 15 amino acids. Variable domain in full (rest from reference TRBV2 and TRBJ1-2): EPEVTQTPSHQVTQMGQEVILRCVPISNHLYFYWYRQILGQKVEFLVSFYNNEISEKSEIFDDQFSVERPDGSNFTLKIRSTKLEDSAMYFCASSRDRTSNYGYTFGSGTRLTVV.

The V and J genes are TRBV14 and TRBJ2-1, with D possibly TRBD1 on 6 matching bases. Trimming pared 3 bases from V and 4 bases from J, leaving 10 bases between. CDR1 and CDR2 from the germline V gene are SGHDN and FVKESK. This CDR3 is built from 14 residues. CDR3 nucleotides: TGTGCCAGCAGCCAGGAACAGGGATACAATGAGCAGTTCTTC. This translates into CASSQEQGYNEQFF.

The rearrangement uses TRBV30 and TRBJ1-6; perhaps TRBD1 as D (5 bases). This CDR3 comprises 17 residues. V lost 0 bases and J lost 9, with 21 bases in between. CDR1 and CDR2 (germline): GTSNPN, SVGIG (reference sequence). The CDR3 coding sequence is TGTGCCTGGAGTGTGGGGCCAGGAGGCAGTCTCCGTTCACCCCTCCACTTT. Translation: CAWSVGPGGSLRSPLHF. The variable domain in full, with the rest retrieved from reference TRBV30 and TRBJ1-6, is SQTIHQWPATLVQPVGSPLSLECTVEGTSNPNLYWYRQAAGRGLQLLFYSVGIGQISSEVPQNLSASRPQDRQFILSSKKLLLSDSGFYLCAWSVGPGGSLRSPLHFGNGTRLTVT.

This chain joins TRBV28 and TRBJ2-3, with 9 bases matching TRBD2. Germline-derived CDR1 and CDR2 are MDHEN and SYDVKM. The V segment lost 5 bases and the J segment 7 bases; nucleotides outside the gene matches: 13. This CDR3 region has 16 residues. The CDR3 bases are TGTGCCAGCAGTCAGGAGGGACTAGCAAGGGCAAATACGCAGTATTTT. Amino acid sequence: CASSQEGLARANTQYF. The full variable domain, rest sourced from reference TRBV28 and TRBJ2-3, is DVKVTQSSRYLVKRTGEKVFLECVQDMDHENMFWYRQDPGLGLRLIYFSYDVKMKEKGDIPEGYSVSREKKERFSLILESASTNQTSMYLCASSQEGLARANTQYFGPGTRLTVL.

This rearrangement joins TRBV15 to TRBJ1-1, with no clear D. Trimming left V 0 bases short and J 1 base short, with 6 bases between. The CDR3 consists of 14 residues. Germline values: CDR1 LNHNV, CDR2 YYDKDF (reference sequence). The CDR3 is CATSRERSNTEAFF. The CDR3 region has the DNA TGTGCCACCAGCAGAGAGAGGTCGAACACTGAAGCTTTCTTT.

The J gene is TRBJ1-2, the V gene TRBV30; 8 nucleotides line up with TRBD1. The CDR3 length is 13 residues. J lost 8 bases, V lost 0 bases, and 5 bases had no gene match. Germline V gene lookup returns CDR1 GTSNPN and CDR2 SVGIG (reference sequence). The DNA of the CDR3 is TGTGCCTGGAGTGTAAAACAGGGGGGAGGCTACACCTTC. This sequence encodes CAWSVKQGGGYTF.

This clone was seen a few times. This chain connects TRBV30 to TRBJ1-5; D possibly corresponds to TRBD1 (5 bases). The CDR3 is 13 amino acids. V lost 3 bases and J lost 7, with 13 bases in between. Germline loops: CDR1 GTSNPN, CDR2 SVGIG (reference sequence). The CDR3 spells CAWSATRGQPQHF. The CDR3 region has the DNA TGTGCCTGGAGCGCGACTAGGGGCCAGCCCCAGCATTTT.

This chain joins TRBV4-2 and TRBJ2-2; no reliable D call. The germline V gene encodes CDR1 LGHNA and CDR2 YNFKEQ. The V gene lost 2 bases and the J gene lost 1 base, with 14 bases spanning the gap. The CDR3 length is 17 residues. The CDR3 here is CASSQLSPGLNTGELFF. Here the CDR3 DNA reads TGTGCCAGCAGCCAACTTTCTCCGGGTTTGAACACCGGGGAGCTGTTTTTT.

V and J are TRBV10-3 and TRBJ2-5, with D possibly matching TRBD1 (6 bases). V dropped 0 bases and J dropped 4 bases, with 9 bases sitting between them. The CDR3 extends over 14 amino acids. CDR1 is ENHRY, CDR2 SYGVKD, per germline. The CDR3 loop is CAISESQGRETQYF. The CDR3 DNA reads TGTGCCATCAGTGAGTCACAGGGAAGAGAGACCCAGTACTTC.

The chain couples TRBV7-2 to TRBJ2-7, with 8 bases aligning to TRBD2. CDR3 length equals 14 residues. Germline V CDR1 and CDR2: SGHTA, FQGNSA. The ends lost 3 bases at V and 4 bases at J; junction bases unmatched: 5. The CDR3 sequence is CASSFGTSGYEQYF. As DNA, the CDR3 is TGTGCCAGCAGCTTCGGGACTAGTGGGTACGAGCAGTACTTC.

The chain joins TRBV30 to TRBJ1-6; no reliable D call. The length of the CDR3 is 13 residues. With 4 bases removed from V and 7 bases from J, the gap between germline ends came to 11 bases. CDR1 and CDR2 from the germline V gene are GTSNPN and SVGIG (reference sequence). CDR3 protein: CAWKVGRNSPLHF. CDR3 in DNA: TGTGCCTGGAAAGTCGGTAGGAATTCACCCCTCCACTTT.

The chain combines TRBV29-1 with TRBJ1-2; 8 bases map to TRBD1. Germline CDR1 reads SQVTM; CDR2 reads ANQGSEA. The V gene end was trimmed by 7 bases and the J gene end by 4 bases; junction bases not matched to a gene: 8. This CDR3 has 13 residues. This chain's CDR3 is CSASDGTGYGYTF. CDR3 sequence (DNA): TGCAGCGCCTCGGACGGGACAGGCTATGGCTACACCTTC.

This rearrangement joins TRBV7-2 to TRBJ1-2; D remains ambiguous. CDR3 length: 13 residues. The V gene lost 8 bases and the J gene lost 3 bases, with 13 bases spanning the gap. Germline V gives CDR1 SGHTA, CDR2 FQGNSA. CDR3 loop: CASGTRRDYGYTF. The CDR3 DNA is TGTGCCAGCGGAACTCGAAGGGACTATGGCTACACCTTC.

The genes are TRBV19 and TRBJ2-7; D might be TRBD2 (6 bases). Germline lookup yields CDR1 LNHDA and CDR2 SQIVND (reference sequence). The CDR3 contains 13 residues. With 3 bases removed from V and 5 bases from J, the gap between germline ends came to 11 bases. The CDR3 region is CASSIRDSDEQYF. The CDR3 nucleotides read TGTGCCAGTAGTATCCGGGACTCTGACGAGCAGTACTTC. The variable domain in full, with the rest retrieved from reference TRBV19 and TRBJ2-7, is DGGITQSPKYLFRKEGQNVTLSCEQNLNHDAMYWYRQDPGQGLRLIYYSQIVNDFQKGDIAEGYSVSREKKESFPLTVTSAQKNPTAFYLCASSIRDSDEQYFGPGTRLTVT.

This clone was detected ten times or more. V and J are TRBV15 and TRBJ1-2; D unresolved. CDR3 size: 15 residues. The germline V and J ends were trimmed by 0 bases and 7 bases, with 15 bases remaining between them. Germline CDR1 is LNHNV and CDR2 is YYDKDF (reference sequence). CDR3 DNA sequence: TGTGCCACCAGCAGAGATAAGGATCCGTGGGGTGGCTACACCTTC. It specifies CATSRDKDPWGGYTF.

The chain recombines TRBV7-3 with TRBJ2-5; weak D call: TRBD2 (5 bases). Looked up from germline, CDR1 is SGHTA and CDR2 is FQGTGA. The CDR3 is 13 amino acids. Trimming took 5 bases from V and 4 from J, leaving 11 bases between them. CDR3 amino acids: CASSPTGSETQYF. The CDR3 DNA reads TGTGCCAGCAGCCCGACGGGATCAGAGACCCAGTACTTC.

V and J are TRBV7-3 and TRBJ2-3, with D uncertain. Germline lookup yields CDR1 SGHTA and CDR2 FQGTGA. This CDR3 spans 13 amino acids. V lost 0 bases and J 4 bases, leaving 5 bases between the germline ends. This CDR3 is CASSLTGSDTQYF. As DNA, the CDR3 is TGTGCCAGCAGCTTAACGGGGTCAGATACGCAGTATTTT.

The V gene is TRBV29-1, the J gene TRBJ2-1; 7 bases map to TRBD1. Looked up from germline, CDR1 is SQVTM and CDR2 is ANQGSEA. J was trimmed by 4 bases and V by 0 bases; bases with no gene match: 3. The CDR3 loop spans 14 amino acids. CDR3 amino acids: CSVEDLGQYNEQFF. Written as DNA, the CDR3 is TGCAGCGTTGAAGATCTGGGACAGTACAATGAGCAGTTCTTC.

Comments on this clone: The sample has other DNA sequences that encode this CDR3 too. The chain couples TRBV20-1 to TRBJ1-1; D gene ambiguous. V was clipped by 5 bases and J by 2 bases, with 3 bases between them. CDR1 and CDR2 (germline): DFQATT, SNEGSKA (reference sequence). The CDR3 length is 10 residues. This CDR3 reads CSAGNTEAFF. The DNA of the CDR3 is TGCAGTGCTGGTAACACTGAAGCTTTCTTT.

The chain carries TRBV4-3 and TRBJ2-3; 9 bases align to TRBD1. The ends lost 1 base at V and 2 bases at J; junction bases unmatched: 1. Germline V lookup: CDR1 LGHNA, CDR2 YSLEER. This CDR3 is built from 15 residues. For the CDR3, the DNA is TGCGCCAGCAGCCAAGGGGACAGGGACACAGATACGCAGTATTTT. It encodes CASSQGDRDTDTQYF.

This clone was seen only once. As DNA, the CDR3 is TGTGCCAGCAGCTTGGCTAGCGGGGGGGCCTACAATGAGCAGTTCTTC. Protein sequence: CASSLASGGAYNEQFF. V and J are TRBV5-4 and TRBJ2-1; 12 bases map to TRBD2. Germline V lookup: CDR1 SGHNT, CDR2 YYREEE (reference sequence). Losses at the gene ends were 0 bases for V and 2 bases for J; bases not matched to a gene: 0. The CDR3 contains 16 residues.

The gene calls are TRBV29-1 and TRBJ1-1; TRBD1 is a possible D gene (6 bases). Germline loops: CDR1 SQVTM, CDR2 ANQGSEA. Deletions cut 4 bases from V and 0 bases from J, with 12 bases between. CDR3 size: 14 residues. The CDR3 nucleotides read TGCAGCGTTGGTGTGGGACAATTGAACACTGAAGCTTTCTTT. This translates into CSVGVGQLNTEAFF. The whole variable domain, filled in from reference TRBV29-1 and TRBJ1-1, reads SAVISQKPSRDICQRGTSLTIQCQVDSQVTMMFWYRQQPGQSLTLIATANQGSEATYESGFVIDKFPISRPNLTFSTLTVSNMSPEDSSIYLCSVGVGQLNTEAFFGQGTRLTVV.

The chain has TRBV30 and TRBJ1-1; perhaps TRBD1 as D (6 bases). Germline CDR1 GTSNPN, CDR2 SVGIG (reference sequence). This CDR3 region has 13 residues. V was trimmed by 0 bases and J by 3 bases, leaving 8 bases between them. CDR3 coding DNA: TGTGCCTGGAGTGTTCAGGGGCACACTGAAGCTTTCTTT. Its translation is CAWSVQGHTEAFF. The complete variable domain, with remaining parts taken from reference TRBV30 and TRBJ1-1, reads SQTIHQWPATLVQPVGSPLSLECTVEGTSNPNLYWYRQAAGRGLQLLFYSVGIGQISSEVPQNLSASRPQDRQFILSSKKLLLSDSGFYLCAWSVQGHTEAFFGQGTRLTVV.